The 30 T cell receptor beta chains reported below all come from one sample, sequenced in a study of blood T cell repertoires in COVID-19. Measured with immunoSEQ multiplex PCR; TCRdb has only the in-frame clones, and not every one. The repertoire holds 200,000 to 250,000 clones, with approximately 80% as singletons. Source material: peripheral blood. The receptors come from a woman aged 45-65 years with acute or convalescent COVID-19.

The chain links TRBV5-1 to TRBJ2-2, with TRBD1 matching 10 bases. Per the germline V gene, CDR1 is SGHRS and CDR2 is YFSETQ. Germline trimming cut 4 bases from V and 4 bases from J; bases unmatched to any gene: 1. The CDR3 runs 14 residues. The CDR3 bases are TGCGCCAGCAGCCGGACAGGGGGCACCGGGGAGCTGTTTTTT. Amino acids: CASSRTGGTGELFF.

The rearrangement uses TRBV7-9 and TRBJ2-7; no clear D gene. Germline-derived CDR1 and CDR2 are SEHNR and FQNEAQ (reference sequence). The CDR3 loop spans 13 amino acids. V gave up 5 bases and J gave up 3 bases, with 11 bases separating them. The CDR3 here is CASSPGSYYEQYF. The CDR3 nucleotides are TGTGCCAGCAGCCCCGGTAGCTACTACGAGCAGTACTTC.

The chain recombines TRBV3-1 (or the pseudogene TRBV3-2) with TRBJ2-7; 10 bases align to TRBD1. Germline V gene data show CDR1 as LGHDT and CDR2 as YNNKEL (reference sequence). V shed 1 base, J shed 4 bases, and the junction held 1 base outside the gene matches. This CDR3 comprises 14 residues. CDR3 sequence: CASSQGDRGYEQYF. The DNA for the CDR3 is TGTGCCAGCAGCCAAGGGGACAGGGGATACGAGCAGTACTTC.

V gene TRBV7-2 combines with J gene TRBJ2-2, with TRBD1 matching 8 bases. CDR1 and CDR2 from the germline V gene are SGHTA and FQGNSA. This CDR3 spans 16 amino acids. V lost 3 bases, J lost 4 bases, and 7 bases stayed unmatched. CDR3 nucleotide sequence: TGTGCCAGCAGCTTCTTCCAGGGGGCTAGCACCGGGGAGCTGTTTTTT. Its translation is CASSFFQGASTGELFF.

V is TRBV19 and J is TRBJ2-3; 10 nucleotides match TRBD1. The CDR3 covers 14 residues. Looked up from germline, CDR1 is LNHDA and CDR2 is SQIVND (reference sequence). The V segment lost 6 bases and the J segment 3 bases; nucleotides outside the gene matches: 3. The CDR3 region is CASSRTGGTDTQYF. In DNA form, the CDR3 reads TGTGCCAGTAGCCGGACAGGGGGGACAGATACGCAGTATTTT.

V and J are TRBV5-1 and TRBJ1-1; 9 bases agree with TRBD1. Unmatched junction bases numbered 16, after V lost 4 bases and J lost 6 bases. The CDR3 runs to 17 residues. Germline lookup yields CDR1 SGHRS and CDR2 YFSETQ. DNA for the CDR3: TGCGCCAGCAGCCCCGGGACAGGGCAGTTAAGAACCCCTGAAGCTTTCTTT. It is translated as CASSPGTGQLRTPEAFF. Complete variable domain (other parts from reference TRBV5-1 and TRBJ1-1): KAGVTQTPRYLIKTRGQQVTLSCSPISGHRSVSWYQQTPGQGLQFLFEYFSETQRNKGNFPGRFSGRQFSNSRSEMNVSTLELGDSALYLCASSPGTGQLRTPEAFFGQGTRLTVV.

The V call is TRBV11-2, the J call TRBJ2-1; possible D gene TRBD1, 6 bases. Germline CDR1 and CDR2: SGHAT and FQNNGV. The CDR3 consists of 16 residues. Trimming pared 5 bases from V and 2 bases from J, leaving 16 bases between. CDR3 in amino acids: CASSTGTTGTYNEQFF. CDR3 DNA sequence: TGTGCCAGCAGCACCGGGACAACTGGCACCTACAATGAGCAGTTCTTC.

The chain couples TRBV5-1 to TRBJ1-2; D is perhaps TRBD1 (6 bases). The CDR3 length is 13 residues. Germline V gene lookup returns CDR1 SGHRS and CDR2 YFSETQ. Trimming left V 5 bases short and J 4 bases short, with 12 bases between. CDR3 amino acids: CASSAGETYGYTF. CDR3 bases: TGCGCCAGCAGTGCAGGGGAGACCTATGGCTACACCTTC. Drawing the rest from reference TRBV5-1 and TRBJ1-2, the complete variable domain is KAGVTQTPRYLIKTRGQQVTLSCSPISGHRSVSWYQQTPGQGLQFLFEYFSETQRNKGNFPGRFSGRQFSNSRSEMNVSTLELGDSALYLCASSAGETYGYTFGSGTRLTVV.

The sample holds a few counts of this clone. The rearrangement uses TRBV11-2 and TRBJ2-2; 16 nucleotides align to TRBD2. The germline CDR1 and CDR2 sequences are SGHAT and FQNNGV. Germline trimming cut 4 bases from V and 5 bases from J; bases unmatched to any gene: 10. CDR3 size: 19 residues. The CDR3 loop reads CASSSIPGLAGGVTGELFF. The CDR3 region has the DNA TGTGCCAGCAGCTCAATACCGGGACTAGCGGGAGGGGTAACCGGGGAGCTGTTTTTT.

The chain combines TRBV28 with TRBJ1-4, with unresolved D. The CDR3 contains 19 residues. V shed 4 bases and J shed 3 bases, with 24 bases lying between them. Germline V gene lookup returns CDR1 MDHEN and CDR2 SYDVKM. The CDR3 sequence is CASSSSAPDLGVPNEKLFF. Written as DNA, the CDR3 is TGTGCCAGCAGTTCCTCTGCTCCGGATTTAGGAGTACCTAATGAAAAACTGTTTTTT.

The chain combines TRBV3-1 (or the pseudogene TRBV3-2) with TRBJ2-5; 9 bases fit TRBD2. The ends lost 1 base at V and 5 bases at J; junction bases unmatched: 2. The CDR3 runs 14 residues. Germline values: CDR1 LGHDT, CDR2 YNNKEL (reference sequence). CDR3 nucleotides: TGTGCCAGCAGCCAAGCGCGGGGGGGGGAGACCCAGTACTTC. Amino acids: CASSQARGGETQYF.

The chain carries TRBV4-2 and TRBJ2-1, with 7 positions matching TRBD2. This CDR3 spans 14 amino acids. Germline assignment: CDR1 LGHNA and CDR2 YNFKEQ. The V and J ends lost 0 bases and 8 bases, in that order; junction bases with no gene match: 4. The CDR3 DNA is TGTGCCAGCAGCCAAGATGGGAGGGTGGATGAGCAGTTCTTC. Translated: CASSQDGRVDEQFF.

The CDR3 DNA is TGTGCCAGCGTATCAGGGCGAGAACGGGAGAACCACGAGCAGTACTTC. This sequence encodes CASVSGRERENHEQYF. The genes are TRBV21-1 and TRBJ2-7; the D call in the table, TRBD2, was not verified against the DNA. TRBV21-1 is an annotated pseudogene. The CDR3 totals 16 residues.

The chain combines TRBV9 with TRBJ2-3, with 7 positions matching TRBD2. The length of the CDR3 is 14 residues. Germline-derived CDR1 and CDR2 are SGDLS and YYNGEE. Trimming at V came to 7 bases and at J to 4 bases, leaving 9 bases not matched to a gene. The CDR3 coding sequence is TGTGCCAGCTCAGCGGGGAACCACCCAGATACGCAGTATTTT. Amino acid sequence: CASSAGNHPDTQYF. Drawing the rest from reference TRBV9 and TRBJ2-3, the complete variable domain is DSGVTQTPKHLITATGQRVTLRCSPRSGDLSVYWYQQSLDQGLQFLIQYYNGEERAKGNILERFSAQQFPDLHSELNLSSLELGDSALYFCASSAGNHPDTQYFGPGTRLTVL.

This chain joins TRBV6-5 and TRBJ2-5; TRBD2 matches 10 bases. J lost 5 bases, V lost 4 bases, and 7 bases had no gene match. Germline V gene data show CDR1 as MNHEY and CDR2 as SVGAGI. The CDR3 is made up of 15 amino acids. CDR3 coding DNA: TGTGCCAGCAGTTTGACAGCGGGAGGGGCGGAGACCCAGTACTTC. This codes for CASSLTAGGAETQYF.

The CDR3 region has the DNA TGTGCCAGCAGCCAAGGTACGGGGGGAACTGAAGCTTTCTTT. Residues: CASSQGTGGTEAFF. The chain couples TRBV3-1 (or the pseudogene TRBV3-2) to TRBJ1-1, with D possibly matching TRBD1 (5 bases). Trimming left V 1 base short and J 5 bases short, with 11 bases between. The germline gives CDR1 LGHDT, CDR2 YNNKEL (reference sequence). The CDR3 spans 14 residues.

This chain links TRBV7-2 with TRBJ1-4, with D unclear. Germline lookup yields CDR1 SGHTA and CDR2 FQGNSA. Between the trimmed V and J ends, which lost 0 bases and 7 bases, there was a span of 12 bases. This CDR3 comprises 15 residues. CDR3 bases: TGTGCCAGCAGCTTAGCGGGCCAGTACCCTGAAAAACTGTTTTTT. Translated: CASSLAGQYPEKLFF.

The chain combines TRBV7-6 with TRBJ1-1; 10 bases map to TRBD1. V lost 2 bases, J lost 6 bases, and 12 bases stayed unmatched. The CDR3 has 17 amino acids. Germline V gene data show CDR1 as SGHVS and CDR2 as FNYEAQ. The CDR3 DNA follows: TGTGCCAGCAGCTTAAAGGGGGGGACAGGGGCGATGTCTGAAGCTTTCTTT. Amino acids: CASSLKGGTGAMSEAFF.

The chain has TRBV29-1 and TRBJ2-5; TRBD2 agrees at 9 bases. The germline V gene has CDR1 SQVTM and CDR2 ANQGSEA. This CDR3 has 14 amino acids. Germline trimming cut 1 base from V and 4 bases from J; bases unmatched to any gene: 4. CDR3 DNA sequence: TGCAGCGTTGAAGGGGATAGCGGGGGAGAGACCCAGTACTTC. It is translated as CSVEGDSGGETQYF.

V is TRBV28 and J is TRBJ1-1; 7 bases line up with TRBD1. The CDR3 consists of 15 residues. Germline lookup yields CDR1 MDHEN and CDR2 SYDVKM. V shed 4 bases, J shed 6 bases, and the junction held 11 bases outside the gene matches. CDR3 sequence (DNA): TGTGCCAGCAGTTACCGTGGACAGGCCATTTCTGAAGCTTTCTTT. Translation: CASSYRGQAISEAFF.

V is TRBV6-5 and J is TRBJ2-5, with D unclear. Germline V gene lookup returns CDR1 MNHEY and CDR2 SVGAGI. Trimming took 6 bases from V and 5 from J, leaving 13 bases between them. The CDR3 consists of 13 residues. Here the CDR3 DNA reads TGTGCCAGCAGCCTTCCCAGTGGTGAGACCCAGTACTTC. Its translation is CASSLPSGETQYF.

V is TRBV28 and J is TRBJ2-7; 8 nucleotides line up with TRBD1. This CDR3 has 13 amino acids. V lost 3 bases, J lost 9 bases, and 7 bases stayed unmatched. Germline V gene lookup returns CDR1 MDHEN and CDR2 SYDVKM. The CDR3 protein is CASSFGDRGTQYF. In nucleotides, the CDR3 is TGTGCCAGCAGTTTTGGTGACAGGGGAACGCAGTACTTC.

V is TRBV6-5 and J is TRBJ1-2; the match to TRBD1 covers 9 bases. J gave up 6 bases and V 6 bases, and 8 bases lay outside the gene matches. From germline, CDR1 is MNHEY and CDR2 SVGAGI. The CDR3 spans 14 residues. In nucleotides, the CDR3 is TGTGCCAGCAGCGGGACAGGGTGGAAGGATGGCTACACCTTC. This codes for CASSGTGWKDGYTF.

The rearrangement links TRBV28 to TRBJ1-1; no clear D. With 3 bases removed from V and 0 bases from J, the gap between germline ends came to 11 bases. The CDR3 totals 15 residues. The V gene's germline CDR1 is MDHEN and CDR2 SYDVKM. The CDR3 DNA is TGTGCCAGCAGTTTTCCCACGGGTATGAACACTGAAGCTTTCTTT. It translates to CASSFPTGMNTEAFF.

The chain joins TRBV4-2 to TRBJ2-1; TRBD2 might be the D (5 bases). The V end lost 0 bases, the J end lost 6 bases, and 15 bases lay between the germline ends. Germline V gene lookup returns CDR1 LGHNA and CDR2 YNFKEQ. The CDR3 extends over 16 amino acids. CDR3 in amino acids: CASSQDFVRGSNEQFF. DNA for the CDR3: TGTGCCAGCAGCCAAGATTTCGTTCGGGGTTCCAATGAGCAGTTCTTC.

The chain employs TRBV21-1 and TRBJ2-5; the listed D gene, TRBD1, was not tested against the DNA. TRBV21-1 is a pseudogene. The length of the CDR3 is 12 residues. The CDR3 spells CASWPDQETQYF. DNA of the CDR3: TGTGCCAGCTGGCCAGACCAAGAGACCCAGTACTTC.

The chain links TRBV19 to TRBJ2-1, with 8 positions matching TRBD1. In germline, CDR1 is LNHDA, CDR2 SQIVND (reference sequence). Trimming removed 6 bases from V and 0 bases from J; junction bases left unmatched: 4. The CDR3 is 15 residues long. CDR3 bases: TGTGCCAGTAGCCCGGACAGGGACTCCTACAATGAGCAGTTCTTC. Encoded protein: CASSPDRDSYNEQFF.

The chain is built from TRBV18 and TRBJ2-5; a weak D match, TRBD1 (6 bases). There are 13 residues in the CDR3. Germline lookup yields CDR1 KGHSH and CDR2 LQKENI. V lost 5 bases, J lost 5 bases, and 12 bases lay in between. The CDR3 DNA is TGTGCCAGCTCAAGGGACAAGGGGGAGACCCAGTACTTC. This translates into CASSRDKGETQYF.

The CDR3 bases are TGTGCCAGCAGTAAAGACAGGTTGTTTCCCAAAAACATTCAGTACTTC. Amino acids: CASSKDRLFPKNIQYF. This chain joins TRBV6-1 and TRBJ2-4; D might be TRBD1 (6 bases). The ends were cut back, 5 bases at V and 2 bases at J, with 16 bases in the middle. The germline V gene encodes CDR1 MNHNS and CDR2 SASEGT. The CDR3 covers 16 residues.

The gene calls are TRBV27 and TRBJ2-3; TRBD2 matches at 9 bases. The J segment lost 6 bases and the V segment lost 3 bases, leaving 4 bases of the junction unmatched. Looked up from germline, CDR1 is MNHEY and CDR2 is SMNVEV (reference sequence). CDR3 length equals 14 residues. The CDR3 DNA is TGTGCCAGCAGTTTGGCGGGGGGGTGGGATACGCAGTATTTT. Translating gives CASSLAGGWDTQYF.